This passage covers 5 T cell receptor beta chains from one sample sequenced in a study of control samples from healthy donors and cancer patients. Produced via immunoSEQ multiplex PCR; TCRdb's table is partial and in-frame only. Of about 170,000 clones listed, about 86% were seen once; the top ten hold approximately 4.9%. Material: blood. The source of these receptors is a woman in her twenties or thirties in good health.

The chain links TRBV14 to TRBJ1-4, with D possibly being TRBD1 (5 bases). V lost 4 bases to trimming and J lost 16 bases, with 16 bases between them. Germline values: CDR1 SGHDN, CDR2 FVKESK. The CDR3 covers 12 residues. CDR3 nucleotides: TGTGCCAGCAGCCCGGGACTCGGGAGGCAGTTTTTT. The encoded protein is CASSPGLGRQFF.

Written as DNA, the CDR3 is TGTGCCAGTAGTCAACAGGGGGGCGGTGAAAAACTGTTTTTT. This encodes CASSQQGGGEKLFF. The chain has TRBV19 and TRBJ1-4; 8 bases are a match to TRBD1. The CDR3 consists of 14 residues. V lost 5 bases to trimming and J lost 7 bases; unmatched junction nucleotides: 6. Per the germline V gene, CDR1 is LNHDA and CDR2 is SQIVND (reference sequence).

The chain is built from TRBV10-3 and TRBJ1-1; the D is unclear. Trimming pared 4 bases from V and 3 bases from J, leaving 9 bases between. CDR1 and CDR2 (germline): ENHRY, SYGVKD. The CDR3 runs 13 residues. The CDR3 sequence: CAISAVRDTEAFF. CDR3 coding DNA: TGTGCCATCAGTGCAGTTCGTGACACTGAAGCTTTCTTT.

This chain connects TRBV18 to TRBJ1-2; D possibly corresponds to TRBD1 (5 bases). This CDR3 is 17 amino acids long. The germline V and J ends were trimmed by 3 bases and 0 bases, with 17 bases remaining between them. Germline CDR1 and CDR2: KGHSH and LQKENI. DNA of the CDR3: TGTGCCAGCTCACCCTTAGGGACTACCAAAACTAACTATGGCTACACCTTC. As protein: CASSPLGTTKTNYGYTF.

Details on this clone: The final CDR3 position lacks the conserved phenylalanine or tryptophan, pointing to a likely read error. For the CDR3, the DNA is TGTGCCAGCAGCCAAGGGGGAGCGGGGGGCTCTTACTACGAGCAGTACGGC. This codes for CASSQGGAGGSYYEQYG. V is TRBV14 and J is TRBJ2-7, with 9 positions matching TRBD2. V lost 1 base to trimming and J lost 3 bases; unmatched junction nucleotides: 10. CDR1 is SGHDN and CDR2 is FVKESK in the germline V gene. This CDR3 has 17 amino acids.